This is a list of T cell receptor beta chains from one sample in a study of blood T cell repertoires in COVID-19. Some clones are missing from TCRdb's copy, which holds only in-frame ones; the method was immunoSEQ multiplex PCR. The sample shows roughly 250,000 clones, 88% of them seen only once. The sequencing input was peripheral blood. The source is a man in his sixties who had recovered from COVID-19. CDR3s include the opening cysteine and the closing phenylalanine or tryptophan. A D gene is named only where the DNA matches it firmly. Expanded clones get a size class; other rows say once, few or many, or leave the size out.

d_gene,j_gene,abundance,v_gene,CDR3aa,CDR3nt
TRBD1,TRBJ2-5,.,TRBV19,CASSIGAGGKTQYF,TGTGCCAGTAGTATAGGCGCAGGGGGAAAGACCCAGTACTTC
.,TRBJ2-2,.,TRBV30,CAWSVSGVNGELFF,TGTGCCTGGAGTGTATCCGGGGTCAACGGGGAGCTGTTTTTT
TRBD1,TRBJ1-3,.,TRBV7-2,CASSPWGTGTFSGNTIYF,TGTGCCAGCAGCCCCTGGGGGACAGGAACTTTCTCTGGAAACACCATATATTTT
TRBD2,TRBJ2-1,.,TRBV6-2/TRBV6-3,CASSYDPTSGGRNEQFF,TGTGCCAGCAGTTACGACCCTACTAGCGGGGGTAGGAATGAGCAGTTCTTC
TRBD2,TRBJ2-1,.,TRBV7-9,CASSLVIAGPYNEQFF,TGTGCCAGCAGCTTAGTGATAGCGGGGCCCTACAATGAGCAGTTCTTC
TRBD1,TRBJ1-5,.,TRBV3-1/TRBV3-2,CASSLRQGNQPQHF,TGTGCCAGCAGCCTACGACAGGGGAATCAGCCCCAGCATTTT
.,TRBJ1-2,.,TRBV5-1,CASTTAAANYGYTF,TGCGCCAGCACTACCGCTGCCGCTAACTATGGCTACACCTTC
TRBD1,TRBJ1-6,few,TRBV2,CASIGQAGNSPLHF,TGTGCCAGCATTGGACAGGCGGGTAATTCACCCCTCCACTTT
TRBD1,TRBJ1-2,.,TRBV6-6,CASGAGGLYGYTF,TGTGCCAGCGGGGCAGGGGGACTCTATGGCTACACCTTC
.,TRBJ1-1,.,TRBV7-2,CASSFRREAEAFF,TGTGCCAGCAGCTTCCGTCGGGAGGCTGAAGCTTTCTTT
TRBD1,TRBJ2-5,.,TRBV3-1/TRBV3-2,CASRLITGGQETQYF,TGTGCCAGCAGACTTATTACAGGGGGACAAGAGACCCAGTACTTC
TRBD1,TRBJ1-6,.,TRBV5-6,CASSMGQGALGSPLHF,TGTGCCAGCAGCATGGGACAGGGGGCTTTAGGTTCACCCCTCCACTTT
TRBD2,TRBJ2-7,few,TRBV9,CASSVAPSGYEQYF,TGTGCCAGCAGCGTAGCCCCTAGCGGTTACGAGCAGTACTTC
.,TRBJ1-6,.,TRBV5-1,CASSGRGVNSPLHF,TGCGCCAGCAGCGGGCGGGGGGTAAATTCACCCCTCCACTTT
.,TRBJ1-1,few,TRBV25-1,CASSDRGARMNTEAFF,TGTGCCAGCAGTGATCGGGGGGCGCGGATGAACACTGAAGCTTTCTTT
TRBD1,TRBJ1-2,.,TRBV5-5,CATSRPGTGAYGYTF,TGTGCCACCTCCAGGCCGGGGACAGGTGCCTATGGCTACACCTTC
.,TRBJ1-1,.,TRBV5-1,CASSLDSFTTEAFF,TGCGCCAGCAGTCTGGACAGTTTTACCACTGAAGCTTTCTTT
TRBD1,TRBJ1-3,.,TRBV6-5,CASSTDRAKGNTIYF,TGTGCCAGCAGTACAGACAGGGCAAAAGGAAACACCATATATTTT
TRBD1,TRBJ1-1,once,TRBV9,CASSPNPTGLWTEAFF,TGTGCCAGCAGCCCGAACCCGACAGGGCTGTGGACTGAAGCTTTCTTT
.,TRBJ1-5,.,TRBV10-3,CAISEGRLNQPQHF,TGTGCCATCAGTGAGGGCAGACTCAATCAGCCCCAGCATTTT
.,TRBJ2-3,.,TRBV9,CASSDGRSTSTDTQYF,TGTGCCAGCAGCGACGGCAGGTCAACTAGCACAGATACGCAGTATTTT
TRBD1,TRBJ2-1,.,TRBV19,CASTPFVGGTYNEQFF,TGTGCCAGTACTCCCTTCGTAGGGGGCACGTACAATGAGCAGTTCTTC
TRBD1,TRBJ1-4,.,TRBV11-2,CASSFDRGGREKLFF,TGTGCCAGCAGCTTCGACAGGGGAGGGAGAGAAAAACTGTTTTTT
TRBD2,TRBJ2-3,.,TRBV3-1/TRBV3-2,CASSALAGGTDTQYF,TGTGCCAGCAGCGCACTAGCGGGGGGCACAGATACGCAGTATTTT
TRBD1,TRBJ1-5,.,TRBV27,CASSPLLTGGGQPQHF,TGTGCCAGCAGTCCCCTTCTAACAGGGGGCGGTCAGCCCCAGCATTTT
.,TRBJ1-2,.,TRBV4-1,CASSQASGGADGYTF,TGCGCCAGCAGCCAAGCCTCAGGAGGTGCGGATGGCTACACCTTC
.,TRBJ2-3,.,TRBV4-1,CASSQDQGSDTQYF,TGCGCCAGCAGCCAAGATCAGGGATCAGATACGCAGTATTTT
.,TRBJ2-3,.,TRBV19,CASSITGGDTQYF,TGTGCCAGTAGTATCACCGGGGGAGATACGCAGTATTTT
TRBD1,TRBJ1-2,few,TRBV7-9,CASSPGQGTFYGYTF,TGTGCCAGCAGCCCGGGACAGGGGACCTTCTATGGCTACACCTTC
.,TRBJ2-3,once,TRBV5-1,CASSPQGTSTDTQYF,TGCGCCAGCAGCCCACAGGGGACTAGCACAGATACGCAGTATTTT
TRBD1,TRBJ2-7,.,TRBV4-2,CASSQEPSGTVYEQYF,TGTGCCAGCAGCCAAGAACCTTCCGGGACAGTCTACGAGCAGTACTTC
.,TRBJ1-2,once,TRBV4-1,CASSQGGRYGYTF,TGCGCCAGCAGCCAAGGGGGGCGTTATGGCTACACCTTC
.,TRBJ1-5,.,TRBV27,CASSFSGGENQPQHF,TGTGCCAGCAGTTTCTCGGGGGGAGAAAATCAGCCCCAGCATTTT
.,TRBJ1-5,.,TRBV19,CASSLMDSSNQPQHF,TGTGCCAGTAGTCTGATGGACAGTAGCAATCAGCCCCAGCATTTT
.,TRBJ1-2,few,TRBV18,CASSPSTGARLGYTF,TGTGCCAGCTCACCATCGACCGGAGCGCGGCTTGGCTACACCTTC
.,TRBJ2-7,.,TRBV19,CASSIDSVINYEQYF,TGTGCCAGTAGTATAGACAGCGTTATAAACTACGAGCAGTACTTC
.,TRBJ1-6,.,TRBV5-8,CASSLTDSVNSPLHF,TGTGCCAGCAGCTTGACCGACAGCGTAAATTCACCCCTCCACTTT
.,TRBJ2-3,once,TRBV27,CASSFRTDTQYF,TGTGCCAGCAGTTTTCGGACAGATACGCAGTATTTT
TRBD1,TRBJ2-7,.,TRBV19,CASSDRAGVPYEQYF,TGTGCCAGTAGTGACAGGGCAGGGGTACCCTACGAGCAGTACTTC
TRBD2,TRBJ2-3,few,TRBV4-2,CASSQDPQRGSDTQYF,TGTGCCAGCAGCCAAGATCCCCAGCGGGGATCGGATACGCAGTATTTT
TRBD1,TRBJ1-5,.,TRBV6-2/TRBV6-3,CASSPGTENQPQHF,TGTGCCAGCAGTCCCGGGACAGAGAATCAGCCCCAGCATTTT
.,TRBJ1-2,.,TRBV7-2,CASNRGYGYTF,TGTGCCAGCAATCGGGGGTATGGCTACACCTTC
.,TRBJ2-2,.,TRBV19,CASTGGLRSNTGELFF,TGTGCCAGTACCGGCGGGCTGAGGTCGAACACCGGGGAGCTGTTTTTT
TRBD1,TRBJ1-1,.,TRBV19,CASTPTGAYTEAFF,TGTGCCAGTACCCCGACAGGGGCTTACACTGAAGCTTTCTTT
TRBD2,TRBJ2-2,.,TRBV7-2,CASSLRSGGITTGELFF,TGTGCCAGCAGCTTAAGGAGCGGGGGGATAACCACCGGGGAGCTGTTTTTT
TRBD2,TRBJ2-3,.,TRBV7-9,CASSSSGTSVADTQYF,TGTGCCAGCAGCTCCTCCGGGACTAGTGTCGCAGATACGCAGTATTTT
TRBD2,TRBJ2-5,.,TRBV7-2,CASSRERAGGQETQYF,TGTGCCAGCAGCCGTGAAAGGGCGGGGGGACAAGAGACCCAGTACTTC
TRBD2,TRBJ2-3,.,TRBV4-2,CASSQAGASGGTDTQYF,TGTGCCAGCAGCCAGGCGGGTGCTAGCGGGGGCACAGATACGCAGTATTTT
.,TRBJ1-2,.,TRBV9,CASSVADSNYGYTF,TGTGCCAGCAGCGTAGCTGACAGTAACTATGGCTACACCTTC
.,TRBJ2-2,.,TRBV7-6,CASSPSHGSTGELFF,TGTGCCAGCAGCCCAAGTCACGGTAGCACCGGGGAGCTGTTTTTT
TRBD2,TRBJ2-1,few,TRBV3-1/TRBV3-2,CASSQAASGAVQFF,TGTGCCAGCAGCCAAGCAGCTAGCGGGGCTGTGCAGTTCTTC
.,TRBJ2-1,.,TRBV6-6,CASSYPDRYNEQFF,TGTGCCAGCAGTTACCCCGACAGATACAATGAGCAGTTCTTC
TRBD1,TRBJ2-6,.,TRBV6-5,CASSSGGASGANVLTF,TGTGCCAGCAGTTCAGGGGGTGCCTCTGGGGCCAACGTCCTGACTTTC
.,TRBJ2-5,.,TRBV24-1,CATASRRDTQETQYF,TGTGCCACCGCTTCAAGAAGGGACACTCAAGAGACCCAGTACTTC
TRBD1,TRBJ1-4,.,TRBV11-2,CASSLGRGHEKLFF,TGTGCCAGCAGCTTAGGGAGGGGGCACGAAAAACTGTTTTTT
.,TRBJ1-5,.,TRBV7-9,CASSLKQQPQHF,TGTGCCAGCAGCTTAAAACAGCAGCCCCAGCATTTT
.,TRBJ1-5,.,TRBV5-6,CASSIKRNRDSQPQHF,TGTGCCAGCAGCATCAAAAGGAACAGGGATTCTCAGCCCCAGCATTTT
TRBD2,TRBJ2-3,.,TRBV11-2,CASSPSGGPPTDTQYF,TGTGCCAGCAGCCCGAGCGGGGGGCCCCCCACAGATACGCAGTATTTT
TRBD1,TRBJ2-1,.,TRBV24-1,CATSDRTGDAYNEQFF,TGTGCCACCAGTGACCGAACAGGGGACGCCTACAATGAGCAGTTCTTC
TRBD2,TRBJ2-7,once,TRBV5-4,CASSSVASGGLAPYEQYF,TGTGCCAGCAGCTCAGTGGCTAGCGGGGGGCTAGCCCCCTACGAGCAGTACTTC